Listed below are T cell receptor beta chains from one sample, sequenced in a study of cytomegalovirus exposure and HLA in healthy donors. The method was immunoSEQ multiplex PCR; TCRdb's version includes in-frame clones alone and lacks a portion of them. Seen here are about 90,000 clones, 55% to 70% observed once, and the top ten hold under 25%. Source material: PBMCs. Source of these receptors: a woman aged 45-65 years in good health and CMV-seropositive. CDR3s include the opening cysteine and the closing phenylalanine or tryptophan. A D gene is named only where the DNA matches it firmly. The size field is filled for only some rows; it gives once, few, many or a size class.

cdr3_aa cdr3_nt v_call cdr3_length j_call clone_size d_call
CASSPHPPGHTLENIQYF TGTGCCAGCAGCCCACACCCGCCGGGACACACTTTAGAGAACATTCAGTACTTC TRBV5-8 18 TRBJ2-4 few NA
CASSDRGGKETQYF TGTGCCAGCAGTGACCGGGGGGGAAAAGAGACCCAGTACTTC TRBV2 14 TRBJ2-5 NA TRBD2
CASSQGQGIYEQYF TGTGCCAGCAGCCAGGGACAGGGAATCTACGAGCAGTACTTC TRBV5-4 14 TRBJ2-7 once TRBD1
CASSLGRGQNEKLFF TGTGCCAGCAGCTTGGGGAGGGGTCAGAATGAAAAACTGTTTTTT TRBV5-4 15 TRBJ1-4 NA NA
CASSLDGGQGNYGYTF TGTGCCAGCAGCTTAGATGGGGGACAGGGAAACTATGGCTACACCTTC TRBV7-2 16 TRBJ1-2 NA TRBD1
CAWSDGGAYNEQFF TGTGCCTGGAGTGACGGGGGGGCCTACAATGAGCAGTTCTTC TRBV30 14 TRBJ2-1 NA TRBD2
CASSPFLADTDTQYF TGTGCCAGCAGCCCGTTTCTGGCGGACACAGATACGCAGTATTTT TRBV11-3 15 TRBJ2-3 NA NA
CASSLGGTAANYGYTF TGTGCCAGCAGCTTGGGGGGGACTGCGGCTAACTATGGCTACACCTTC TRBV5-4 16 TRBJ1-2 NA NA
CASSFYPGSGYTF TGTGCCAGCAGTTTTTATCCCGGGAGTGGCTACACCTTC TRBV7-2 13 TRBJ1-2 NA NA
CASSYRLAGGTQYF TGTGCCAGCAGTTACCGACTAGCGGGGGGAACGCAGTATTTT TRBV5-8 14 TRBJ2-3 NA TRBD2
CASATVNTEAFF TGTGCCAGCGCCACGGTGAACACTGAAGCTTTCTTT TRBV2 12 TRBJ1-1 NA NA
CASSYSDRGTDTQYF TGTGCCAGCAGTTACTCGGACAGGGGCACAGATACGCAGTATTTT TRBV6-5 15 TRBJ2-3 few TRBD1
CASSLGGLAGGNEQFF TGTGCCAGCAGCTTGGGGGGACTAGCGGGGGGCAATGAGCAGTTCTTC TRBV5-4 16 TRBJ2-1 NA TRBD2
CASSLLAGGYEQYF TGTGCCAGCAGCCTACTAGCGGGGGGGTACGAGCAGTACTTC TRBV28 14 TRBJ2-7 NA TRBD2
CAWTGGPGELFF TGTGCCTGGACGGGAGGCCCCGGGGAGCTGTTTTTT TRBV30 12 TRBJ2-2 few TRBD2
CASSYAQTGNTIYF TGTGCCAGCAGTTACGCACAGACTGGAAACACCATATATTTT TRBV6-5 14 TRBJ1-3 NA NA
CSVVTGPEETQYF TGCAGCGTTGTCACAGGACCCGAGGAGACCCAGTACTTC TRBV29-1 13 TRBJ2-5 NA NA
CASSVATQGYEQYF TGTGCCAGCAGCGTAGCTACCCAGGGCTACGAGCAGTACTTC TRBV9 14 TRBJ2-7 NA NA
CASSLRLAGISSYEQYF TGTGCCAGCAGTTTACGGCTAGCGGGGATCAGCTCCTACGAGCAGTACTTC TRBV28 17 TRBJ2-7 NA TRBD2
CASSPGGRTGSYGYTF TGTGCCAGCAGTCCAGGGGGCAGAACAGGGTCATATGGCTACACCTTC TRBV27 16 TRBJ1-2 NA TRBD1
CASSPLAGANTGELFF TGCGCCAGCAGCCCCCTAGCGGGGGCGAACACCGGGGAGCTGTTTTTT TRBV5-1 16 TRBJ2-2 NA TRBD2
CASPQLATGELFF TGTGCCAGTCCCCAATTGGCCACCGGGGAGCTGTTTTTT TRBV5-8 13 TRBJ2-2 NA NA
CASSHFTSEQFF TGTGCCAGCAGCCATTTTACTAGTGAGCAGTTCTTC TRBV9 12 TRBJ2-1 few NA
CASSRWTGDGYTF TGTGCCAGCAGCCGCTGGACGGGGGATGGCTACACCTTC TRBV6-1 13 TRBJ1-2 NA NA
CASSSLRQSSSYEQYF TGTGCCAGCAGTAGCCTCCGACAGTCTTCCTCCTACGAGCAGTACTTC TRBV2 16 TRBJ2-7 NA NA
CASSDFGTGGTNTGELFF TGCGCCAGCAGTGACTTCGGGACAGGGGGCACGAACACCGGGGAGCTGTTTTTT TRBV10-1 18 TRBJ2-2 NA TRBD1
CASGGGGGPATQYF TGTGCCAGCGGGGGCGGGGGGGGTCCGGCGACCCAGTACTTC TRBV6-5 14 TRBJ2-5 NA TRBD2
CASSEYRRETQYF TGTGCCAGCAGTGAGTACAGGCGAGAGACCCAGTACTTC TRBV25-1 13 TRBJ2-5 few NA
CASTWGGRDYEQYF TGTGCCAGCACCTGGGGGGGGAGGGACTACGAGCAGTACTTC TRBV6-1 14 TRBJ2-7 NA TRBD2
CASSLSDGGAGDTQYF TGTGCCAGCAGCTTAAGTGACGGAGGGGCTGGGGATACGCAGTATTTT TRBV7-6 16 TRBJ2-3 NA NA
CASSMGAGNQPQHF TGTGCCAGTAGTATGGGGGCAGGCAATCAGCCCCAGCATTTT TRBV19 14 TRBJ1-5 NA NA
CASRPGTGEETQYF TGTGCCAGCAGGCCCGGGACAGGGGAAGAGACCCAGTACTTC TRBV2 14 TRBJ2-5 NA TRBD1
CASSGDHQPQHF TGTGCCAGCAGCGGAGACCATCAGCCCCAGCATTTT TRBV2 12 TRBJ1-5 NA NA
CASSYSIAVTNYGYTF TGTGCCAGCAGTTACTCGATCGCGGTGACTAACTATGGCTACACCTTC TRBV6-5 16 TRBJ1-2 NA NA
CASSRRQAFAYEQYF TGTGCCAGCAGTCGCAGACAGGCCTTCGCCTACGAGCAGTACTTC TRBV14 15 TRBJ2-7 NA NA